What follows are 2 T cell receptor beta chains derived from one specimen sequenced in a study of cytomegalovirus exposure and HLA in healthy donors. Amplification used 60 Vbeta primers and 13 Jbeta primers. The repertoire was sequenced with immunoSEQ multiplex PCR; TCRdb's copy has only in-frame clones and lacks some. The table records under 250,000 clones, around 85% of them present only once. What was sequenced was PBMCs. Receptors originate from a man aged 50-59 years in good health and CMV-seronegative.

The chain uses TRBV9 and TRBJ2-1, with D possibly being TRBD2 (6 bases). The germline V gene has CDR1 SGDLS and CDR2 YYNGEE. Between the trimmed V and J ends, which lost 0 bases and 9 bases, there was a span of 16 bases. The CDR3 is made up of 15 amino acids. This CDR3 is CASSVDGQVGGEQFF. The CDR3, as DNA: TGTGCCAGCAGCGTAGATGGGCAGGTCGGGGGTGAGCAGTTCTTC. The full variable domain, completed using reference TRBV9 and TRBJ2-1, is DSGVTQTPKHLITATGQRVTLRCSPRSGDLSVYWYQQSLDQGLQFLIQYYNGEERAKGNILERFSAQQFPDLHSELNLSSLELGDSALYFCASSVDGQVGGEQFFGPGTRLTVL.

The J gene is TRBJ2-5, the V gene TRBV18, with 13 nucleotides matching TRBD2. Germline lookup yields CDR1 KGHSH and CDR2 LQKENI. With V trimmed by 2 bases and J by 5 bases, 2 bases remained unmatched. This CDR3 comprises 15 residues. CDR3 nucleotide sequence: TGTGCCAGCTCACCAGGACTAGCGGGAGTGGAGACCCAGTACTTC. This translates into CASSPGLAGVETQYF.